The 20 T cell receptor beta chains in this list originate from one sample, sequenced in a study of control samples from healthy donors and cancer patients. Data came from immunoSEQ multiplex PCR; TCRdb stores just in-frame clones and leaves some out. The sample includes 95,000 to 150,000 clones, approximately 92% of them seen just once. Sequencing input: PBMCs. All receptors derive from a man of 80 years or more with head and neck cancer.

The rearrangement links TRBV20-1 to TRBJ1-6; D unresolved. The V gene lost 6 bases and the J gene lost 14 bases, with 14 bases spanning the gap. This CDR3 has 11 amino acids. Germline CDR1 is DFQATT and CDR2 is SNEGSKA (reference sequence). The CDR3 region has the DNA TGCAGTGCCGCAAGGGCGGATGCCCTCCACTTT. The encoded protein is CSAARADALHF.

With respect to this clone: Other DNA variants within this sample encode the same CDR3. V is TRBV12-3 or TRBV12-4 and J is TRBJ1-3; the D is unclear. This CDR3 is built from 13 residues. The V and J ends lost 0 bases and 4 bases respectively, with 4 bases between them. CDR3 in amino acids: CASSLALGNTIYF. The DNA for the CDR3 is TGTGCCAGCAGTTTAGCATTGGGAAACACCATATATTTT.

The chain links TRBV19 to TRBJ1-4, with TRBD1 identical over 7 bases. The V and J ends lost 7 bases and 3 bases, in that order; junction bases with no gene match: 8. This CDR3 region has 15 residues. In germline, CDR1 is LNHDA, CDR2 SQIVND (reference sequence). For the CDR3, the DNA is TGTGCCAGTATTGTGACAGGGTCGTCTAATGAAAAACTGTTTTTT. This gives the protein CASIVTGSSNEKLFF.

The genes are TRBV4-1 and TRBJ2-2; possible D gene TRBD2, 5 bases. Germline CDR1 is MGHRA and CDR2 is YSYEKL. Trimming cost V 4 bases and J 0 bases, with 9 bases left between them. The CDR3 contains 15 residues. The CDR3 region is CASSRTLANTGELFF. CDR3 in DNA: TGCGCCAGCAGCCGGACTCTCGCGAACACCGGGGAGCTGTTTTTT.

This chain links TRBV5-6 with TRBJ1-2; D remains unclear. The V gene's germline CDR1 is SGHDT and CDR2 YYEEEE. V was trimmed by 0 bases and J by 0 bases, leaving 9 bases between them. This CDR3 is 15 amino acids long. This chain's CDR3 is CASSLGARANYGYTF. The CDR3 nucleotides read TGTGCCAGCAGCTTGGGGGCCAGAGCTAACTATGGCTACACCTTC. Filled out from reference TRBV5-6 and TRBJ1-2, the complete variable domain reads DAGVTQSPTHLIKTRGQQVTLRCSPKSGHDTVSWYQQALGQGPQFIFQYYEEEERQRGNFPDRFSGHQFPNYSSELNVNALLLGDSALYLCASSLGARANYGYTFGSGTRLTVV.

The gene calls are TRBV19 and TRBJ1-1; possibly TRBD1 for D (5 bases). This CDR3 spans 13 amino acids. The germline V gene encodes CDR1 LNHDA and CDR2 SQIVND (reference sequence). Trimming removed 9 bases at V and 4 bases at J, with 15 bases between. CDR3 residues: CASQPGRGTEAFF. For the CDR3, the DNA is TGTGCCAGCCAGCCAGGGAGGGGCACTGAAGCTTTCTTT.

CDR3 in DNA: TGTGCCAGCAGTCAATCCAACCGCGACTACACCTTC. This sequence encodes CASSQSNRDYTF. The chain links TRBV12-3 or TRBV12-4 to TRBJ1-2; D not resolved. This CDR3 has 12 residues. The germline V and J ends were trimmed by 5 bases and 10 bases, with 14 bases remaining between them.

The J gene is TRBJ2-7, the V gene TRBV4-2; 13 bases map to TRBD2. Germline values: CDR1 LGHNA, CDR2 YNFKEQ. The ends lost 6 bases at V and 3 bases at J; junction bases unmatched: 2. The CDR3 is made up of 14 amino acids. This chain's CDR3 is CASRGTSGDYEQYF. As DNA, the CDR3 is TGTGCCAGCAGAGGGACTAGCGGGGACTACGAGCAGTACTTC.

V and J are TRBV11-2 and TRBJ2-1; 11 positions match TRBD2. CDR1 is SGHAT, CDR2 FQNNGV, per germline. CDR3 size: 16 residues. V trimming: 1 base; J trimming: 6 bases; junction bases outside the gene matches: 5. The CDR3 loop is CASSLALAGGSNEQFF. The CDR3 DNA reads as TGTGCCAGCAGCTTAGCGCTAGCGGGAGGTTCCAATGAGCAGTTCTTC.

This chain links TRBV3-1 (or the pseudogene TRBV3-2) with TRBJ1-2; D is perhaps TRBD1 (5 bases). Trimming removed 1 base at V and 8 bases at J, with 17 bases between. This CDR3 comprises 15 residues. Germline-derived CDR1 and CDR2 are LGHDT and YNNKEL (reference sequence). Here the CDR3 reads CASSQGGAGIKGYTF. As DNA, the CDR3 is TGTGCCAGCAGCCAAGGAGGAGCAGGGATCAAGGGCTACACCTTC.

The count of this clone is one. V is TRBV3-1 (or the pseudogene TRBV3-2) and J is TRBJ2-1, with D perhaps assigned TRBD1 or TRBD2 (5 bases each). Germline assignment: CDR1 LGHDT and CDR2 YNNKEL (reference sequence). V lost 5 bases to trimming and J lost 7 bases, with 12 bases between them. The CDR3 sequence is 13 residues long. CDR3 nucleotides: TGTGCCAGCAGCTCCTGGGGCGGGAATGAGCAGTTCTTC. As protein: CASSSWGGNEQFF.

The chain joins TRBV11-2 to TRBJ2-3; D possibly corresponds to TRBD1 (5 bases). This CDR3 has 16 residues. Deletions cut 5 bases from V and 1 base from J, with 16 bases between. In germline, CDR1 is SGHAT, CDR2 FQNNGV. The CDR3 reads CASSRRGIGGTDTQYF. The DNA for the CDR3 is TGTGCCAGCAGCCGGAGAGGTATAGGGGGCACAGATACGCAGTATTTT.

The chain carries TRBV18 and TRBJ1-5; D gene unclear. Germline lookup yields CDR1 KGHSH and CDR2 LQKENI. There are 16 residues in the CDR3. V shed 6 bases and J shed 2 bases, with 17 bases lying between them. CDR3 region: CASSPDRRRGNQPQHF. The CDR3 DNA sequence: TGTGCCAGCTCTCCGGACCGCAGGAGAGGCAATCAGCCCCAGCATTTT.

The J gene is TRBJ2-7, the V gene TRBV5-4, with no clear D. This CDR3 region has 12 residues. Between the trimmed V and J ends, which lost 0 bases and 3 bases, there was a span of 4 bases. CDR1 is SGHNT and CDR2 is YYREEE in the germline V gene (reference sequence). The DNA of the CDR3 is TGTGCCAGCAGCTTGGACATCTACGAGCAGTACTTC. Protein: CASSLDIYEQYF.

The V and J genes are TRBV10-3 and TRBJ2-2; the D is unclear. CDR3 length equals 10 residues. Germline CDR1 reads ENHRY; CDR2 reads SYGVKD. Trimming shortened V by 10 bases and J by 6 bases, and 6 bases separated the two germline ends. CDR3 coding DNA: TGTGCCACCGGAGCCGGGGAGCTGTTTTTT. It translates to CATGAGELFF.

This clone was found once. The chain links TRBV6-2 or TRBV6-3 to TRBJ1-6; 7 bases agree with TRBD1. Trimming at V came to 3 bases and at J to 4 bases, leaving 3 bases not matched to a gene. The germline gives CDR1 MNHEY, CDR2 SVGEGT. There are 15 residues in the CDR3. The CDR3 loop reads CASSYRDRYNSPLHF. For the CDR3, the DNA is TGTGCCAGCAGTTATCGGGACAGATATAATTCACCCCTCCACTTT.

The rearrangement links TRBV4-1 to TRBJ2-3, with 16 bases fitting TRBD2. V shed 2 bases and J 6 bases; nucleotides not matched to a gene: 5. The V gene's germline CDR1 is MGHRA and CDR2 YSYEKL. This CDR3 is built from 17 residues. In DNA form, the CDR3 reads TGCGCCAGCAGCCAACTGGGACTAGCGGGGGGGCTTGATACGCAGTATTTT. Encoded protein: CASSQLGLAGGLDTQYF.

V is TRBV27 and J is TRBJ1-6; possible D gene TRBD1, 5 bases. The CDR3 sequence is 17 residues long. V lost 3 bases and J 0 bases, leaving 12 bases between the germline ends. CDR1 is MNHEY and CDR2 is SMNVEV in the germline V gene (reference sequence). This CDR3 reads CASSFQGDSSYNSPLHF. DNA of the CDR3: TGTGCCAGCAGTTTTCAGGGCGACAGCTCCTATAATTCACCCCTCCACTTT.

This rearrangement joins TRBV19 to TRBJ1-1; D possibly corresponds to TRBD1 (6 bases). This CDR3 has 14 residues. Trimming took 3 bases from V and 0 from J, leaving 8 bases between them. Germline CDR1 is LNHDA and CDR2 is SQIVND (reference sequence). This chain's CDR3 is CASSIGQLNTEAFF. CDR3 bases: TGTGCCAGTAGTATTGGACAGCTGAACACTGAAGCTTTCTTT.

The chain combines TRBV5-4 with TRBJ1-1, with 7 positions matching TRBD1. The CDR3 loop spans 15 amino acids. The V gene end was trimmed by 1 base and the J gene end by 6 bases; junction bases not matched to a gene: 9. The germline V gene encodes CDR1 SGHNT and CDR2 YYREEE (reference sequence). CDR3 nucleotide sequence: TGTGCCAGCAGCTTGCGTACAGGGGAGCAGCCTGAAGCTTTCTTT. This encodes CASSLRTGEQPEAFF.